The 4 T cell receptor beta chains in this list originate from one sample, sequenced in a study of cytomegalovirus exposure and HLA in healthy donors. Repertoires were generated with immunoSEQ multiplex PCR, while TCRdb's copy carries only in-frame clones and drops some. The sample lists 200,000 to 300,000 clones; around 87% were seen once. What was sequenced was PBMCs. The receptors shown here come from a woman aged 30 to 39 in good health and CMV-seropositive.

This rearrangement joins TRBV5-1 to TRBJ2-7; tentative D call: TRBD1 (7 bases). The CDR3 is 15 amino acids. The germline V gene has CDR1 SGHRS and CDR2 YFSETQ. Trimming left V 2 bases short and J 3 bases short, with 15 bases between. CDR3 nucleotide sequence: TGCGCCAGCAGCTTAGGAGGGACAGCTATCTACGAGCAGTACTTC. As protein: CASSLGGTAIYEQYF.

The chain carries TRBV5-1 and TRBJ1-3; no clear D gene. The V end was cut by 1 base, the J end by 0 bases, with 17 bases between. The CDR3 loop spans 18 amino acids. CDR1 SGHRS and CDR2 YFSETQ come from the germline V gene. CDR3 residues: CASSLTGRRGNSGNTIYF. CDR3 nucleotide sequence: TGCGCCAGCAGCTTGACTGGTCGGCGCGGGAACTCTGGAAACACCATATATTTT.

The V gene is TRBV19, the J gene TRBJ1-5; the match to TRBD1 covers 9 bases. Losses at the gene ends were 6 bases for V and 6 bases for J; bases not matched to a gene: 3. The CDR3 has 13 residues. The germline V gene encodes CDR1 LNHDA and CDR2 SQIVND (reference sequence). CDR3 nucleotide sequence: TGTGCCAGTAGACAGGGGGCCGGTCAGCCCCAGCATTTT. Amino acid sequence: CASRQGAGQPQHF.

This chain connects TRBV5-4 to TRBJ2-1, with TRBD1 as a possible D gene (5 bases). The ends were cut back, 0 bases at V and 3 bases at J, with 7 bases in the middle. Germline V gives CDR1 SGHNT, CDR2 YYREEE (reference sequence). The CDR3 extends over 14 amino acids. The chain's CDR3 is CASSLAGNYNEQFF. The CDR3 DNA is TGTGCCAGCAGCTTGGCAGGGAACTACAATGAGCAGTTCTTC. Together with reference TRBV5-4 and TRBJ2-1, the CDR3 gives the full variable domain: ETGVTQSPTHLIKTRGQQVTLRCSSQSGHNTVSWYQQALGQGPQFIFQYYREEENGRGNFPPRFSGLQFPNYSSELNVNALELDDSALYLCASSLAGNYNEQFFGPGTRLTVL.